Below are 8 T cell receptor beta chains sequenced from a single sample in a study of neurological immune-mediated disorders. MiXCR was run by TCRdb on the 5' RACE reads, yielding one entry per CDR3 protein. The sample includes around 47,000 distinct CDR3 sequences, 10% to 15% seen only once; the top ten take about 1.3%. Sequenced material: PBMCs. Every receptor here comes from a female donor in good health.

This clonotype has a count of ten or more. The chain links TRBV2 to TRBJ2-5; 7 bases map to TRBD1. The CDR3 length is 14 residues. CDR1 and CDR2 (germline): SNHLY, FYNNEI. J was trimmed by 1 base and V by 8 bases; bases with no gene match: 7. CDR3 bases: TGTGCCAGCTTTAGGGGACAGATCCAAGAGACCCAGTACTTC. Its translation: CASFRGQIQETQYF.

This clonotype was detected ten times or more. The genes are TRBV5-1 and TRBJ2-2, with 7 bases that match TRBD1. CDR1 and CDR2 (germline): SGHRS, YFSETQ. The CDR3 runs 18 residues. Trimming removed 4 bases from V and 9 bases from J; junction bases left unmatched: 21. The CDR3 reads CASSPGTADPQTMRELFF. The CDR3 region has the DNA TGCGCCAGCAGCCCAGGGACAGCTGACCCGCAAACTATGAGGGAGCTGTTTTTT.

This clonotype has at least ten counts. The genes are TRBV5-1 and TRBJ1-1; D gene ambiguous. CDR1 SGHRS and CDR2 YFSETQ come from the germline V gene. Deletions cut 4 bases from V and 7 bases from J, with 14 bases between. The CDR3 runs 13 residues. The CDR3 spells CASSLGDQVEAFF. CDR3 coding DNA: TGCGCCAGCAGCCTGGGAGATCAGGTTGAAGCTTTCTTT. Full variable domain (missing parts from reference TRBV5-1 and TRBJ1-1): KAGVTQTPRYLIKTRGQQVTLSCSPISGHRSVSWYQQTPGQGLQFLFEYFSETQRNKGNFPGRFSGRQFSNSRSEMNVSTLELGDSALYLCASSLGDQVEAFFGQGTRLTVV.

This clonotype has ten or more counts. The J gene is TRBJ2-5, the V gene TRBV5-1; 13 bases align to TRBD2. Germline V gives CDR1 SGHRS, CDR2 YFSETQ. The CDR3 covers 18 residues. J lost 4 bases, V lost 0 bases, and 9 bases had no gene match. The CDR3 sequence is CASSLAGTSGIKRETQYF. CDR3 nucleotide sequence: TGCGCCAGCAGCTTGGCCGGGACTAGCGGGATCAAAAGAGAGACCCAGTACTTC.

The chain recombines TRBV7-2 with TRBJ2-7; 7 nucleotides match TRBD2. Germline loops: CDR1 SGHTA, CDR2 FQGNSA. V lost 2 bases, J lost 2 bases, and 6 bases stayed unmatched. The CDR3 extends over 15 amino acids. CDR3 sequence: CASSLMGGGTYEQYF. As DNA, the CDR3 is TGTGCCAGCAGCTTAATGGGCGGGGGAACCTACGAGCAGTACTTC.

This clonotype came up many times. In DNA, the CDR3 is TGCGCCAGCAGCCCGGGGACTAGCTCCTACAATGAGCAGTTCTTC. It yields the protein CASSPGTSSYNEQFF. The gene calls are TRBV5-1 and TRBJ2-1, with 8 positions matching TRBD2. The CDR3 loop spans 15 amino acids. With V trimmed by 4 bases and J by 0 bases, 3 bases remained unmatched. Germline CDR1 reads SGHRS; CDR2 reads YFSETQ. Full variable domain (remainder filled in from reference TRBV5-1 and TRBJ2-1): KAGVTQTPRYLIKTRGQQVTLSCSPISGHRSVSWYQQTPGQGLQFLFEYFSETQRNKGNFPGRFSGRQFSNSRSEMNVSTLELGDSALYLCASSPGTSSYNEQFFGPGTRLTVL.

This clonotype was picked up many times. The chain couples TRBV20-1 to TRBJ2-3; D is uncertain. The CDR3 is made up of 13 amino acids. Germline V gives CDR1 DFQATT, CDR2 SNEGSKA (reference sequence). Between the trimmed V and J ends, which lost 5 bases and 3 bases, there was a span of 12 bases. The chain's CDR3 is CSASRTNTDTQYF. The CDR3 nucleotides are TGCAGTGCTTCAAGGACCAATACAGATACGCAGTATTTT.

In this sample, this clonotype turned up many times. The J gene is TRBJ2-2, the V gene TRBV6-5; 16 bases are a match to TRBD2. V lost 6 bases, J lost 8 bases, and 15 bases stayed unmatched. Germline CDR1 and CDR2: MNHEY and SVGAGI. There are 19 residues in the CDR3. DNA for the CDR3: TGTGCCAGCAGCCTAGCCGGGGGACTAGCGGGGGGGCCGAGGGGGGAGCTGTTTTTT. Translating gives CASSLAGGLAGGPRGELFF.